The 26 T cell receptor beta chains in this list originate from one sample, sequenced in a study of blood T cell repertoires in COVID-19. Sequencing used immunoSEQ multiplex PCR; TCRdb keeps in-frame clones, though not all of them. The top ten hold 5% to 8% of the sample, which has 100,000 to 150,000 clones, about 85% seen once. Sequencing was performed on peripheral blood. The receptor set was obtained from a man older than 75 with active or convalescent COVID-19.

The rearrangement joins TRBV7-3 to TRBJ2-7; 8 bases are shared with TRBD1. In germline, CDR1 is SGHTA, CDR2 FQGTGA. V lost 4 bases and J lost 1; bases outside the gene matches: 9. This CDR3 spans 16 amino acids. The CDR3 DNA follows: TGTGCCAGCAGCTCCTGGTCGACAGGGGATTCCTACGAGCAGTACTTC. Its translation: CASSSWSTGDSYEQYF.

By share, this clone ranks as medium-sized. The genes are TRBV4-2 and TRBJ2-7, with TRBD2 matching over 9 bases. This CDR3 is 16 amino acids long. Trimming cost V 0 bases and J 4 bases; bases outside gene matches: 7. Germline-derived CDR1 and CDR2 are LGHNA and YNFKEQ. CDR3 DNA: TGTGCCAGCAGCCAAGATTTCGCGGGGGGGCGATACGAGCAGTACTTC. Its translation is CASSQDFAGGRYEQYF.

The chain links TRBV4-1 to TRBJ1-4; 9 nucleotides line up with TRBD1. V shed 0 bases, J shed 4 bases, and the junction held 3 bases outside the gene matches. The CDR3 is made up of 16 amino acids. CDR1 and CDR2 (germline): MGHRA, YSYEKL. CDR3: CASSQEGTGINEKLFF. For the CDR3, the DNA is TGCGCCAGCAGCCAAGAGGGGACAGGGATTAATGAAAAACTGTTTTTT.

This rearrangement joins TRBV10-2 to TRBJ1-4; 8 positions match TRBD1. Per germline, CDR1 WSHSY and CDR2 SAAADI. The CDR3 runs 15 residues. V lost 2 bases to trimming and J lost 7 bases; unmatched junction nucleotides: 6. The CDR3: CASSETRTGTEKLFF. For the CDR3, the DNA is TGCGCCAGCAGTGAGACAAGGACAGGGACTGAAAAACTGTTTTTT.

This clone was observed a single time. The chain couples TRBV7-7 to TRBJ2-3; 9 bases fit TRBD1. J gave up 3 bases and V 5 bases, and 12 bases lay outside the gene matches. The CDR3 length is 17 residues. Germline loops: CDR1 SSHAT, CDR2 FNYEAQ (reference sequence). In nucleotides, the CDR3 is TGTGCCAGCAGCCCAAGAAGTGGACAGGGGATTACAGATACGCAGTATTTT. It specifies CASSPRSGQGITDTQYF.

This CDR3 is CASSLEGQQAFF. Written as DNA, the CDR3 is TGTGCCAGCAGCTTGGAAGGACAGCAAGCTTTCTTT. This rearrangement joins TRBV5-4 to TRBJ1-1; possibly TRBD1 for D (6 bases). Germline-derived CDR1 and CDR2 are SGHNT and YYREEE (reference sequence). Trimming shortened V by 0 bases and J by 9 bases, and 9 bases separated the two germline ends. This CDR3 region has 12 residues.

This chain links TRBV2 with TRBJ2-5; D possibly corresponds to TRBD2 (7 bases). V lost 1 base, J lost 4 bases, and 13 bases lay in between. There are 15 residues in the CDR3. Germline CDR1 SNHLY, CDR2 FYNNEI. CDR3 loop: CASSEEGGAPETQYF. CDR3 bases: TGTGCCAGCAGTGAAGAGGGGGGGGCCCCAGAGACCCAGTACTTC.

The V call is TRBV4-2, the J call TRBJ2-1; 9 positions agree with TRBD2. The CDR3 totals 13 residues. The V segment lost 7 bases and the J segment 7 bases; nucleotides outside the gene matches: 5. Germline CDR1 and CDR2: LGHNA and YNFKEQ. The CDR3: CASTKAGGNEQFF. The CDR3 region has the DNA TGTGCCAGCACCAAGGCGGGAGGGAATGAGCAGTTCTTC.

The V and J genes are TRBV5-4 and TRBJ2-1; 10 positions match TRBD1. The CDR3 is made up of 15 amino acids. V shed 4 bases, J shed 6 bases, and the junction held 7 bases outside the gene matches. From germline, CDR1 is SGHNT and CDR2 YYREEE (reference sequence). Here the CDR3 reads CASSPDRGRGNEQFF. CDR3 sequence (DNA): TGTGCCAGCAGCCCCGACAGGGGGCGCGGCAATGAGCAGTTCTTC.

The CDR3 coding sequence is TGTGCCAGCAGCTTGTCGAGCGGGAGGGCCGATACGCAGTATTTT. Translating gives CASSLSSGRADTQYF. V and J are TRBV5-4 and TRBJ2-3; TRBD2 matches 10 bases. Per germline, CDR1 SGHNT and CDR2 YYREEE (reference sequence). This CDR3 region has 15 residues. Trimming at V came to 1 base and at J to 6 bases, leaving 5 bases not matched to a gene.

This sequence joins TRBV18 and TRBJ2-1; D is perhaps TRBD1 (6 bases). V lost 1 base, J lost 7 bases, and 14 bases lay in between. This CDR3 is 15 amino acids long. Germline-derived CDR1 and CDR2 are KGHSH and LQKENI. CDR3 coding DNA: TGTGCCAGCTCACCACGGGGGCATCGGAGGAATGAGCAGTTCTTC. Its protein is CASSPRGHRRNEQFF.

V and J are TRBV4-1 and TRBJ2-5, with 12 bases aligning to TRBD2. In germline, CDR1 is MGHRA, CDR2 YSYEKL. This CDR3 contains 18 residues. Unmatched junction bases numbered 10, after V lost 0 bases and J lost 5 bases. CDR3 bases: TGCGCCAGCAGCCAAGATAGGCTAGCGGGAGGGCAGCAGGAGACCCAGTACTTC. Protein sequence: CASSQDRLAGGQQETQYF.

The rearrangement uses TRBV19 and TRBJ2-5; D is possibly TRBD2 (6 bases). CDR3 size: 16 residues. Trimming shortened V by 10 bases and J by 5 bases, and 26 bases separated the two germline ends. CDR1 and CDR2 from the germline V gene are LNHDA and SQIVND (reference sequence). The CDR3 loop reads CATAIEGTQGGETQYF. The CDR3 bases are TGTGCCACCGCCATTGAAGGGACCCAGGGAGGCGAGACCCAGTACTTC.

The V call is TRBV5-4, the J call TRBJ2-7, with D tentatively TRBD1 (5 bases). V was cut by 4 bases and J by 5 bases, with 19 bases left in between. From germline, CDR1 is SGHNT and CDR2 YYREEE (reference sequence). This CDR3 has 15 amino acids. CDR3 in DNA: TGTGCCAGCAGCCGTAAACAGGCCCTAGTGGACGAGCAGTACTTC. Translated, it gives CASSRKQALVDEQYF. The whole variable domain, filled in from reference TRBV5-4 and TRBJ2-7, reads ETGVTQSPTHLIKTRGQQVTLRCSSQSGHNTVSWYQQALGQGPQFIFQYYREEENGRGNFPPRFSGLQFPNYSSELNVNALELDDSALYLCASSRKQALVDEQYFGPGTRLTVT.

The J gene is TRBJ1-5, the V gene TRBV6-5; the D gene is possibly TRBD1 (5 bases). Trimming pared 10 bases from V and 0 bases from J, leaving 16 bases between. The CDR3 extends over 15 amino acids. Per the germline V gene, CDR1 is MNHEY and CDR2 is SVGAGI. CDR3 nucleotide sequence: TGTGCCACCAACATACAGGACTATAGCAATCAGCCCCAGCATTTT. It encodes CATNIQDYSNQPQHF.

The V and J genes are TRBV3-1 (or the pseudogene TRBV3-2) and TRBJ2-5; unclear D gene. V lost 1 base, J lost 5 bases, and 8 bases lay in between. The CDR3 runs 13 residues. Germline V lookup: CDR1 LGHDT, CDR2 YNNKEL (reference sequence). CDR3 DNA: TGTGCCAGCAGCCAAGGAGTCCGGGAGACCCAGTACTTC. Its protein is CASSQGVRETQYF.

The V and J genes are TRBV5-4 and TRBJ2-6, with D uncertain. The CDR3 spans 17 residues. V lost 2 bases and J 3 bases, leaving 15 bases between the germline ends. CDR1 is SGHNT and CDR2 is YYREEE in the germline V gene (reference sequence). CDR3 sequence (DNA): TGTGCCAGCAGCTTAGCCCCTACTTCGCTTGGGGCCAACGTCCTGACTTTC. This translates into CASSLAPTSLGANVLTF.

The chain is built from TRBV2 and TRBJ2-2; 7 nucleotides align to TRBD1. The length of the CDR3 is 17 residues. The V gene end was trimmed by 2 bases and the J gene end by 0 bases; junction bases not matched to a gene: 6. Germline CDR1 SNHLY, CDR2 FYNNEI. The CDR3 protein is CASSEWAGGSNTGELFF. As DNA, the CDR3 is TGTGCCAGCAGTGAATGGGCAGGGGGTTCGAACACCGGGGAGCTGTTTTTT.

On this clone itself: The identical CDR3 is also encoded by other nucleotide sequences in the sample. The V call is TRBV18, the J call TRBJ2-3, with TRBD1 matching 12 bases. The CDR3 totals 15 residues. V was clipped by 3 bases and J by 5 bases; unmatched bases: 3. The germline CDR1 and CDR2 sequences are KGHSH and LQKENI. The CDR3 nucleotides are TGTGCCAGCTCACCGGGGACAGGGGGCATAGATACGCAGTATTTT. Protein: CASSPGTGGIDTQYF.

The chain has TRBV6-5 and TRBJ2-2; possibly TRBD1 for D (8 bases). There are 15 residues in the CDR3. The germline CDR1 and CDR2 sequences are MNHEY and SVGAGI. Trimming took off 6 bases at V and 3 bases at J, with 14 bases between the two ends. CDR3 DNA sequence: TGTGCCAGCAGCCGGACAGGGAGGGACACCGGGGAGCTGTTTTTT. Residues: CASSRTGRDTGELFF.

The gene calls are TRBV4-3 and TRBJ2-2; D gene unclear. The ends were cut back, 0 bases at V and 6 bases at J, with 17 bases in the middle. Per germline, CDR1 LGHNA and CDR2 YSLEER. The CDR3 is made up of 17 amino acids. For the CDR3, the DNA is TGCGCCAGCAGCCAAGAGGGCCGATCTTTCGGTTCCGGGGAGCTGTTTTTT. It codes for CASSQEGRSFGSGELFF.

The chain has TRBV6-5 and TRBJ2-7; 10 positions agree with TRBD1. Trimming took 0 bases from V and 4 from J; bases not matched to a gene: 3. Germline V lookup: CDR1 MNHEY, CDR2 SVGAGI. This CDR3 has 15 amino acids. The CDR3: CASSYSTGGRYEQYF. The DNA of the CDR3 is TGTGCCAGCAGTTACTCGACAGGGGGCCGATACGAGCAGTACTTC.

This clone occurred once. The same CDR3 is also encoded by other DNA sequences in this sample. The chain uses TRBV12-3 or TRBV12-4 and TRBJ1-5; D is unresolved. Trimming took off 6 bases at V and 4 bases at J, with 7 bases between the two ends. The CDR3 runs to 12 residues. CDR3 loop: CASRGGNQPQHF. CDR3 nucleotides: TGTGCCAGCAGGGGAGGGAATCAGCCCCAGCATTTT.

The gene calls are TRBV24-1 and TRBJ2-7; 9 bases align to TRBD2. The germline V gene encodes CDR1 KGHDR and CDR2 SFDVKD. J lost 3 bases, V lost 5 bases, and 4 bases had no gene match. The CDR3 spans 14 residues. The CDR3: CATSASGGIYEQYF. DNA of the CDR3: TGTGCCACCAGTGCAAGCGGGGGGATCTACGAGCAGTACTTC.

The genes are TRBV4-2 and TRBJ2-2; D perhaps matches TRBD2 (5 bases). CDR3 length: 14 residues. Germline-derived CDR1 and CDR2 are LGHNA and YNFKEQ. V was shortened by 5 bases and J by 7 bases, with 14 bases between the two germline ends. CDR3 sequence reads: CASSGSGLYGELFF. The CDR3 DNA sequence: TGTGCCAGCAGCGGTTCTGGACTTTACGGGGAGCTGTTTTTT.

The chain links TRBV5-1 to TRBJ1-1; TRBD1 might be the D (5 bases). Germline lookup yields CDR1 SGHRS and CDR2 YFSETQ. V lost 2 bases and J lost 0, with 17 bases in between. The CDR3 has 17 residues. The CDR3 bases are TGCGCCAGCAGCTTAAGAGGAGACAGCCGCATGAACACTGAAGCTTTCTTT. This translates into CASSLRGDSRMNTEAFF.